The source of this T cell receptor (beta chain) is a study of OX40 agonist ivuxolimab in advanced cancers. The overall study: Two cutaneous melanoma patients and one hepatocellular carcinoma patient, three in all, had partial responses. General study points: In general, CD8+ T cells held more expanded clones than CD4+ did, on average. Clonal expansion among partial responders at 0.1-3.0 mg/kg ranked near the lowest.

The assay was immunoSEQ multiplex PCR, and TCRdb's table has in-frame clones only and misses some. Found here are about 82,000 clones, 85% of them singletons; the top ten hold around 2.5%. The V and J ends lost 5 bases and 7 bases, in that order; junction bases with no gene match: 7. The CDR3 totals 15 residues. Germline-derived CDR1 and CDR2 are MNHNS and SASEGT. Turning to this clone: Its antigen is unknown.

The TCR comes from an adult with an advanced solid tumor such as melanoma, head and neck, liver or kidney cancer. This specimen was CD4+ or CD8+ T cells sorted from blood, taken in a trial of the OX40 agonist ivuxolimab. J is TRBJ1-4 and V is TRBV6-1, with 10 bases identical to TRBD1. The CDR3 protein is CASSRLWDRGEKLFF. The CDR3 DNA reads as TGTGCCAGCAGTCGCCTGTGGGACAGGGGTGAAAAACTGTTTTTT.